This TCR beta chain was obtained from a study of blood T cells in healthy people across ages. A J-beta primer mix and a sample-barcoded 5' primer were used in a second PCR of roughly 6 to 11 cycles. Via MiXCR, TCRdb re-called the 5' RACE reads, giving one row per CDR3 protein. Among 1.5 million to 2 million distinct CDR3 sequences listed, 35% to 50% were seen once. Germline CDR1 SGHDT, CDR2 YYEEEE. This CDR3 comprises 15 residues. V was shortened by 2 bases and J by 1 base, with 12 bases between the two germline ends. The source material was blood. The TCR was taken from a human donor in good health. The chain joins TRBV5-6 to TRBJ1-1, with a tentative D call TRBD1 (5 bases). CDR3 sequence (DNA): TGTGCCAGCAGCTTTTCCGACAGAAGGAACACTGAAGCTTTCTTT. Translation: CASSFSDRRNTEAFF. Filled out from reference TRBV5-6 and TRBJ1-1, the complete variable domain reads DAGVTQSPTHLIKTRGQQVTLRCSPKSGHDTVSWYQQALGQGPQFIFQYYEEEERQRGNFPDRFSGHQFPNYSSELNVNALLLGDSALYLCASSFSDRRNTEAFFGQGTRLTVV.